This record covers a single T cell receptor beta chain. Its antigen is currently unknown. The data stem from a study of CD8 T cells in Susac syndrome. Study-level information: Sequenced Susac syndrome patients included about six with clinically active disease and 8 or 9 in remission.

The CDR3 totals 14 residues. Germline CDR1 reads ENHRY; CDR2 reads SYGVKD. V lost 3 bases, J lost 5 bases, and 14 bases lay in between. Random hexamers primed reverse transcription of about 0.5 to 1 ug RNA. TCRdb ran MiXCR on the immunoSEQ multiplex PCR reads and lists one entry per CDR3 protein. The sample lists under 200,000 distinct CDR3 sequences, 85% to 95% occurring once. Study findings and constraints: In Susac syndrome, CD4+ T cell repertoires lacked any clonal expansion.

CD8+ and CD4+ T cells from blood underwent TCR beta sequencing, which was carried out in a high-throughput format. The authors negatively isolated CD8+ and CD4+ T cells and FACS-enriched TEMRA cells. V usage is TRBV10-3 and J usage is TRBJ2-7, with D maybe TRBD1 (6 bases). The receptor was derived from a human donor with Susac syndrome. Sequencing input: CD4+ T cells from PBMCs. The CDR3 coding sequence is TGTGCCATCAGTGAATTCAGGGGTACCGACGAGCAGTACTTC. Protein product: CAISEFRGTDEQYF.